Following are 21 T cell receptor beta chains from one sample sequenced in a study of cytomegalovirus exposure and HLA in healthy donors. Vbeta (60) and Jbeta (13) primers were used in the PCR. Some clones are missing from TCRdb's copy, which holds only in-frame ones; the method was immunoSEQ multiplex PCR. The listing contains around 33,000 clones. The sequenced sample was PBMCs. The receptor source for this set is a man aged 35 to 55 in good health and CMV-seronegative.

The chain combines TRBV30 with TRBJ2-6; 7 positions agree with TRBD1. The ends lost 4 bases at V and 2 bases at J; junction bases unmatched: 8. The CDR3 loop spans 16 amino acids. Per germline, CDR1 GTSNPN and CDR2 SVGIG (reference sequence). CDR3 protein: CAWTGGVGPGANVLTF. The CDR3 bases are TGTGCCTGGACAGGGGGTGTGGGGCCTGGGGCCAACGTCCTGACTTTC. The full variable domain, in which reference TRBV30 and TRBJ2-6 provide the parts outside the CDR3, is SQTIHQWPATLVQPVGSPLSLECTVEGTSNPNLYWYRQAAGRGLQLLFYSVGIGQISSEVPQNLSASRPQDRQFILSSKKLLLSDSGFYLCAWTGGVGPGANVLTFGAGSRLTVL.

This chain links TRBV19 with TRBJ1-1, with D possibly being TRBD1 (5 bases). Trimming pared 4 bases from V and 1 base from J, leaving 7 bases between. Germline values: CDR1 LNHDA, CDR2 SQIVND (reference sequence). The CDR3 has 13 residues. This chain's CDR3 is CASSTQGNTEAFF. For the CDR3, the DNA is TGTGCCAGTAGTACCCAGGGGAACACTGAAGCTTTCTTT.

This chain uses TRBV10-2 with TRBJ2-7, with 11 bases fitting TRBD1. CDR1 and CDR2 (germline): WSHSY, SAAADI. With 10 bases clipped from V and 2 bases from J, the junction kept 7 bases outside the gene matches. The CDR3 loop spans 14 amino acids. The CDR3 loop reads CATVEGQGAYEQYF. In DNA form, the CDR3 reads TGCGCCACCGTAGAGGGACAGGGGGCCTACGAGCAGTACTTC.

The chain employs TRBV6-5 and TRBJ1-4; D possibly corresponds to TRBD1 (5 bases). V lost 7 bases, J lost 8 bases, and 20 bases lay in between. Germline CDR1 reads MNHEY; CDR2 reads SVGAGI. CDR3 length: 15 residues. CDR3 amino acids: CASTTGWDSREKLFF. The CDR3 DNA reads TGTGCCAGCACCACCGGGTGGGACTCAAGGGAAAAACTGTTTTTT.

The chain links TRBV2 to TRBJ1-5; 8 nucleotides match TRBD1. Trimming cost V 7 bases and J 0 bases; bases outside gene matches: 8. CDR1 is SNHLY, CDR2 FYNNEI, per germline. The CDR3 contains 16 residues. The CDR3 DNA sequence: TGTGCCAGCACCGGGACAGGCTTCGATAGCAATCAGCCCCAGCATTTT. This gives the protein CASTGTGFDSNQPQHF.

The V call is TRBV27, the J call TRBJ2-6; no definite D call. V was cut by 8 bases and J by 1 base, with 12 bases left in between. The CDR3 is 15 residues long. Germline CDR1 reads MNHEY; CDR2 reads SMNVEV (reference sequence). The CDR3 loop reads CASRLTLSGANVLTF. CDR3 bases: TGTGCCAGCCGACTCACTTTGTCTGGGGCCAACGTCCTGACTTTC.

This sequence joins TRBV19 and TRBJ1-1; D perhaps matches TRBD1 (6 bases). The V gene's germline CDR1 is LNHDA and CDR2 SQIVND (reference sequence). CDR3 size: 13 residues. The ends were cut back, 7 bases at V and 1 base at J, with 10 bases in the middle. Written as DNA, the CDR3 is TGTGCCAGTAACGACAGGTCGAACACTGAAGCTTTCTTT. Translation gives CASNDRSNTEAFF. Full variable domain (missing parts from reference TRBV19 and TRBJ1-1): DGGITQSPKYLFRKEGQNVTLSCEQNLNHDAMYWYRQDPGQGLRLIYYSQIVNDFQKGDIAEGYSVSREKKESFPLTVTSAQKNPTAFYLCASNDRSNTEAFFGQGTRLTVV.

J is TRBJ2-2 and V is TRBV4-2, with 9 bases identical to TRBD2. The junction had 0 bases not matched to a gene; V was cut back by 3 bases and J by 1 base. This CDR3 has 15 amino acids. Germline assignment: CDR1 LGHNA and CDR2 YNFKEQ. CDR3 residues: CASSQTSGNTGELFF. The CDR3 bases are TGTGCCAGCAGCCAGACTAGCGGGAACACCGGGGAGCTGTTTTTT.

The chain recombines TRBV7-2 with TRBJ2-7; no clear D. CDR1 and CDR2 from the germline V gene are SGHTA and FQGNSA. The CDR3 is made up of 13 amino acids. Trimming shortened V by 6 bases and J by 4 bases, and 13 bases separated the two germline ends. This CDR3 is CASSRDQDYEQYF. The CDR3 bases are TGTGCCAGCAGTCGTGATCAGGATTACGAGCAGTACTTC.

V usage is TRBV6-5 and J usage is TRBJ2-3; the match to TRBD1 covers 8 bases. The germline V gene has CDR1 MNHEY and CDR2 SVGAGI. CDR3 length: 15 amino acids. Trimming removed 7 bases from V and 1 base from J; junction bases left unmatched: 7. Here the CDR3 DNA reads TGTGCCAGCACCCGAGGGACAGGCGGCACAGATACGCAGTATTTT. Translated, it gives CASTRGTGGTDTQYF.

The gene calls are TRBV14 and TRBJ1-3; D unresolved. In germline, CDR1 is SGHDN, CDR2 FVKESK. The CDR3 runs 12 residues. V shed 5 bases and J shed 3 bases, with 5 bases lying between them. The CDR3 DNA reads TGTGCCAGCAGCGGGCGTGGAAACACCATATATTTT. Its translation: CASSGRGNTIYF.

The chain couples TRBV7-9 to TRBJ2-2, with TRBD2 matching 10 bases. The CDR3 is 12 residues long. CDR1 is SEHNR and CDR2 is FQNEAQ in the germline V gene (reference sequence). V trimming: 8 bases; J trimming: 7 bases; junction bases outside the gene matches: 1. In DNA form, the CDR3 reads TGTGCCAGCGAGCGGGAGGGCGGGGAGCTGTTTTTT. It translates to CASEREGGELFF.

The genes are TRBV9 and TRBJ1-2; 7 bases fit TRBD1. With 7 bases clipped from V and 7 bases from J, the junction kept 16 bases outside the gene matches. CDR1 is SGDLS, CDR2 YYNGEE, per germline. The length of the CDR3 is 15 residues. The CDR3 spells CASADYRGPTSGYTF. Here the CDR3 DNA reads TGTGCCAGCGCTGATTACAGGGGCCCCACGTCTGGCTACACCTTC.

The gene calls are TRBV27 and TRBJ2-7, with 7 bases identical to TRBD1. The germline gives CDR1 MNHEY, CDR2 SMNVEV (reference sequence). V lost 5 bases to trimming and J lost 2 bases; unmatched junction nucleotides: 6. The CDR3 is made up of 14 amino acids. CDR3 DNA: TGTGCCAGCAGTCCCCGACAGGGTGCCTACGAGCAGTACTTC. This sequence encodes CASSPRQGAYEQYF.

The rearrangement links TRBV7-2 to TRBJ2-7; 10 bases match TRBD2. In germline, CDR1 is SGHTA, CDR2 FQGNSA. J lost 0 bases, V lost 3 bases, and 5 bases had no gene match. The length of the CDR3 is 16 residues. The CDR3 sequence: CASSFNPSGSSYEQYF. DNA of the CDR3: TGTGCCAGCAGCTTTAACCCTAGCGGGAGCTCCTACGAGCAGTACTTC.

The chain has TRBV20-1 and TRBJ2-7; D not certain. Trimming left V 8 bases short and J 7 bases short, with 9 bases between. CDR1 and CDR2 (germline): DFQATT, SNEGSKA (reference sequence). The CDR3 is 9 amino acids. CDR3 in amino acids: CSPAGEQYF. As DNA, the CDR3 is TGCAGTCCCGCCGGGGAGCAGTACTTC.

V is TRBV19 and J is TRBJ2-1, with D possibly being TRBD1 (6 bases). The germline CDR1 and CDR2 sequences are LNHDA and SQIVND (reference sequence). With 5 bases removed from V and 7 bases from J, the gap between germline ends came to 15 bases. The CDR3 spans 14 residues. CDR3 DNA: TGTGCCAGTAGTCGCCAGGGGATTTTAAATGAGCAGTTCTTC. Amino acids: CASSRQGILNEQFF.

CDR3 in amino acids: CASSLGGGGRNQPQHF. The CDR3 DNA reads TGTGCCAGCAGCTTAGGTGGAGGGGGCCGCAATCAGCCCCAGCATTTT. The chain recombines TRBV7-9 with TRBJ1-5, with TRBD1 matching over 7 bases. V lost 1 base and J lost 2; bases outside the gene matches: 5. The CDR3 spans 16 residues. The germline V gene encodes CDR1 SEHNR and CDR2 FQNEAQ (reference sequence).

The gene calls are TRBV27 and TRBJ1-1; 9 nucleotides agree with TRBD1. Trimming cost V 5 bases and J 7 bases; bases outside gene matches: 8. The CDR3 is 14 amino acids. The germline CDR1 and CDR2 sequences are MNHEY and SMNVEV (reference sequence). CDR3 region: CASSTDRGTREAFF. The CDR3 bases are TGTGCCAGCAGTACGGACAGGGGTACCCGTGAAGCTTTCTTT.

The chain has TRBV7-8 and TRBJ2-7, with TRBD2 matching over 11 bases. The V gene's germline CDR1 is SGHVS and CDR2 FQNEAQ. The CDR3 loop spans 15 amino acids. The V gene end was trimmed by 6 bases and the J gene end by 3 bases; junction bases not matched to a gene: 7. The CDR3 protein is CASRSTSGSFYEQYF. The DNA of the CDR3 is TGTGCCAGCAGGTCAACTAGCGGGAGCTTCTACGAGCAGTACTTC.

The chain employs TRBV6-1 and TRBJ1-1; D is unclear. The CDR3 has 12 amino acids. The germline gives CDR1 MNHNS, CDR2 SASEGT. Trimming took 7 bases from V and 7 from J, leaving 13 bases between them. The CDR3 DNA follows: TGTGCCAGCATGTGGGAGGGCTTTGAAGCTTTCTTT. Amino acids: CASMWEGFEAFF.